The present entry profiles one T cell receptor beta chain with its context. Its antigen is not identified. Sequencing used immunoSEQ multiplex PCR; TCRdb keeps in-frame clones, though not all of them. The sample gives around 140,000 clones, 85% to 90% of which show up once; roughly 9.4% is in the top ten. The data originate from a study of cytomegalovirus exposure and HLA in healthy donors. The wider study: It was reported in a later analysis that the 90 to 150 validation repertoires used the same platform as the 666 first-cohort repertoires.

The CDR3 length is 18 residues. Trimming at V came to 4 bases and at J to 3 bases, leaving 7 bases not matched to a gene. Germline-derived CDR1 and CDR2 are SNHLY and FYNNEI. General study findings and limits: CMV antigen specificity was confirmed in vitro for a few CMV-associated chains. Most sequenced TCRs were rare (though some public TCRs occurred in many donors). Later, an analysis found that TCR clusters from the first cohort tended to co-occur in the 120 or so validation repertoires.

The sequence was collected from a man between 18 and 35 years old in good health and CMV-seropositive. The chain employs TRBV2 and TRBJ2-6; 12 positions match TRBD1. What was sequenced was PBMCs. The CDR3 spells CASSGLGTGGFGANVLTF. In DNA form, the CDR3 reads TGTGCCAGCAGTGGGCTAGGGACAGGGGGCTTTGGGGCCAACGTCCTGACTTTC.